Following are 11 T cell receptor beta chains from one sample sequenced in a study of OX40 agonist ivuxolimab in advanced cancers. Repertoires were generated with immunoSEQ multiplex PCR, while TCRdb's copy carries only in-frame clones and drops some. The sample has about 96,000 clones, under 85% seen once; the top ten hold 5.8%. The material was CD4+ or CD8+ T cells sorted from blood, obtained in a trial of the OX40 agonist ivuxolimab. The receptors here all came from an adult with an advanced solid tumor such as melanoma, head and neck, liver or kidney cancer.

J is TRBJ2-7 and V is TRBV6-5, with D maybe TRBD2 (5 bases). CDR3 length: 15 residues. Germline CDR1 MNHEY, CDR2 SVGAGI. V was clipped by 6 bases and J by 3 bases, with 18 bases between them. The CDR3 loop is CASSHGDPRFYEQYF. The CDR3 coding sequence is TGTGCCAGCAGCCACGGGGATCCTCGGTTCTACGAGCAGTACTTC.

The chain combines TRBV6-1 with TRBJ1-5, with no clear D. Germline V gene sequence: CDR1 MNHNS, CDR2 SASEGT. The CDR3 is 15 amino acids. Trimming cost V 2 bases and J 3 bases, with 11 bases left between them. CDR3 loop: CASSEISQDNQPQHF. The CDR3 bases are TGTGCCAGCAGTGAAATTAGTCAAGACAATCAGCCCCAGCATTTT.

This rearrangement joins TRBV7-9 to TRBJ2-1; 12 positions agree with TRBD2. This CDR3 is built from 16 residues. J lost 6 bases, V lost 4 bases, and 7 bases had no gene match. The germline V gene encodes CDR1 SEHNR and CDR2 FQNEAQ (reference sequence). Here the CDR3 reads CASSSLAGGPINEQFF. The CDR3, as DNA: TGTGCCAGCAGCTCCCTAGCGGGAGGGCCGATCAATGAGCAGTTCTTC.

The chain couples TRBV15 to TRBJ2-7; D ambiguous. The CDR3 length is 12 residues. The germline V gene encodes CDR1 LNHNV and CDR2 YYDKDF (reference sequence). V was clipped by 3 bases and J by 2 bases, with 5 bases between them. The CDR3 is CATSSSAYEQYF. The CDR3 region has the DNA TGTGCCACCAGCAGCTCGGCCTACGAGCAGTACTTC.

The chain recombines TRBV10-3 with TRBJ1-1, with TRBD1 matching over 12 bases. The CDR3 consists of 13 residues. Unmatched junction bases numbered 5, after V lost 10 bases and J lost 5 bases. Germline CDR1 is ENHRY and CDR2 is SYGVKD. This CDR3 reads CATGTGGGTEAFF. In nucleotides, the CDR3 is TGTGCCACCGGGACAGGGGGCGGAACTGAAGCTTTCTTT.

The chain couples TRBV2 to TRBJ2-5; 12 bases fit TRBD2. Gene TRBJ2-7 matches the end of the DNA better, so the J call may be wrong. Germline V gene data show CDR1 as SNHLY and CDR2 as FYNNEI. The CDR3 has 16 amino acids. The CDR3 region has the DNA TGTGCCAGCACCCGGGAAGGGACTAGCGGGTTCTACGAGCAGTACTTC. Encoded protein: CASTREGTSGFYEQYF.

V and J are TRBV9 and TRBJ1-4, with D maybe TRBD1 (6 bases). The CDR3 consists of 15 residues. Between the trimmed V and J ends, which lost 4 bases and 5 bases, there was a span of 15 bases. Germline CDR1 and CDR2: SGDLS and YYNGEE. CDR3: CASSSRTDRNEKLFF. Written as DNA, the CDR3 is TGTGCCAGCAGCTCTCGGACAGATAGGAATGAAAAACTGTTTTTT.

CDR3 sequence reads: CASLGGASDEQYF. DNA for the CDR3: TGTGCCAGCCTCGGGGGGGCCTCTGACGAGCAGTACTTC. This rearrangement joins TRBV19 to TRBJ2-7, with 8 bases that match TRBD2. The germline CDR1 and CDR2 sequences are LNHDA and SQIVND (reference sequence). Unmatched junction bases numbered 9, after V lost 9 bases and J lost 5 bases. This CDR3 spans 13 amino acids.

This rearrangement joins TRBV5-1 to TRBJ2-5, with a tentative D call TRBD2 (6 bases). Between the trimmed V and J ends, which lost 2 bases and 4 bases, there was a span of 9 bases. The germline CDR1 and CDR2 sequences are SGHRS and YFSETQ. There are 13 residues in the CDR3. CDR3 protein: CASSLGGAETQYF. CDR3 nucleotide sequence: TGCGCCAGCAGCTTAGGAGGGGCAGAGACCCAGTACTTC.

The rearrangement uses TRBV15 and TRBJ2-1, with a weak D call TRBD1 (5 bases). V was clipped by 5 bases and J by 1 base, with 15 bases between them. This CDR3 region has 16 residues. Germline assignment: CDR1 LNHNV and CDR2 YYDKDF (reference sequence). The CDR3 DNA sequence: TGTGCCACCAGCGGCCCCCTGGGGCCTTCCTACAATGAGCAGTTCTTC. It yields the protein CATSGPLGPSYNEQFF. Using reference TRBV15 and TRBJ2-1 for the parts outside the CDR3, the full variable domain is DAMVIQNPRYQVTQFGKPVTLSCSQTLNHNVMYWYQQKSSQAPKLLFHYYDKDFNNEADTPDNFQSRRPNTSFCFLDIRSPGLGDTAMYLCATSGPLGPSYNEQFFGPGTRLTVL.

V gene TRBV6-5 combines with J gene TRBJ2-5; TRBD2 matches 13 bases. Germline CDR1 is MNHEY and CDR2 is SVGAGI. The length of the CDR3 is 15 residues. The junction had 6 bases not matched to a gene; V was cut back by 6 bases and J by 5 bases. The CDR3 spells CASSRGLAGDETQYF. The CDR3 DNA follows: TGTGCCAGCAGCCGTGGACTAGCGGGAGACGAGACCCAGTACTTC.